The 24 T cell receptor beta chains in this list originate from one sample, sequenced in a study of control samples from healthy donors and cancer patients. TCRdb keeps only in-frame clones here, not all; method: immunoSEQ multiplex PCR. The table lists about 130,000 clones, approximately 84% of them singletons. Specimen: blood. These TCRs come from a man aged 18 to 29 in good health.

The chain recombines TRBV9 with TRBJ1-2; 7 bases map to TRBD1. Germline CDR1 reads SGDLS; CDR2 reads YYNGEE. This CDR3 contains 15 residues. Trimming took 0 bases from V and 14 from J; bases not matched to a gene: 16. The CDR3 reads CASSVDHRDVEQGTF. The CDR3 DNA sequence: TGTGCCAGCAGCGTAGATCACAGGGATGTTGAACAGGGGACCTTC.

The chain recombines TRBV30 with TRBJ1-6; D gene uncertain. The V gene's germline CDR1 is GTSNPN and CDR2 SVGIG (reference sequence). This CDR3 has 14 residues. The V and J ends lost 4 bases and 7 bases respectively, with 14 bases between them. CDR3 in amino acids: CAWIPGRLNSPLHF. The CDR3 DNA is TGTGCCTGGATTCCCGGACGGCTCAATTCACCCCTCCACTTT.

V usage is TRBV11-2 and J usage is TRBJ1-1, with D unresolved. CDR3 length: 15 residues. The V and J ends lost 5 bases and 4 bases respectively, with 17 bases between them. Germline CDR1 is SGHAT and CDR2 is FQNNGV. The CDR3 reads CASSPPEGWGTEAFF. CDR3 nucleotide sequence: TGTGCCAGCAGCCCGCCCGAGGGTTGGGGCACTGAAGCTTTCTTT.

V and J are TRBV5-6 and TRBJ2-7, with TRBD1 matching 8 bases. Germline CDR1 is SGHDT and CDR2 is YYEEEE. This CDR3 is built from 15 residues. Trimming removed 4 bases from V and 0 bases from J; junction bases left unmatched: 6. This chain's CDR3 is CASSQRQGSSYEQYF. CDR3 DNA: TGTGCCAGCAGCCAAAGACAGGGGAGCTCCTACGAGCAGTACTTC.

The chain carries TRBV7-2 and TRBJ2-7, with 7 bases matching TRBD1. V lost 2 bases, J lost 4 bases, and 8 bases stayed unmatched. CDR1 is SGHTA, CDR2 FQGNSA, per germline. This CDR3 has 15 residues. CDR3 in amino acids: CASSLKDRAGYEQYF. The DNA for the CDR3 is TGTGCCAGCAGCTTAAAAGACAGGGCAGGTTACGAGCAGTACTTC.

The CDR3 region is CSAKTDPNTEAFF. DNA of the CDR3: TGCAGCGCCAAGACTGACCCGAACACTGAAGCTTTCTTT. This chain joins TRBV29-1 and TRBJ1-1, with unresolved D. V lost 7 bases, J lost 1 base, and 13 bases lay in between. The CDR3 totals 13 residues. The germline gives CDR1 SQVTM, CDR2 ANQGSEA.

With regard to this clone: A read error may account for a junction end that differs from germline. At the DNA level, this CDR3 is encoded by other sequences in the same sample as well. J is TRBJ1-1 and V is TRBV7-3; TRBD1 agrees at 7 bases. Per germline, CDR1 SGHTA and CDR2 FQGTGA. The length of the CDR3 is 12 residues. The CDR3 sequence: CASSSGTAEAFF. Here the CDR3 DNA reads TGTGCCAGTAGCTCAGGGACAGCTGAAGCTTTCTTT.

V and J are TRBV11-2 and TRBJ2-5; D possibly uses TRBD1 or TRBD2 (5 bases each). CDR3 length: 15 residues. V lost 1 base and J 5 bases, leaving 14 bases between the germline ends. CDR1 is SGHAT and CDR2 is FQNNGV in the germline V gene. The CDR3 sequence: CASSLVGGFVETQYF. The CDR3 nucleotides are TGTGCCAGCAGCTTAGTTGGGGGTTTTGTGGAGACCCAGTACTTC.

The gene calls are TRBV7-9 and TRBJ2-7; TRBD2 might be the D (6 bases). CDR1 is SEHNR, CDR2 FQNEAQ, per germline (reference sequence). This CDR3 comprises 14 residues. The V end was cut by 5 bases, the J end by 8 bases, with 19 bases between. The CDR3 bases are TGTGCCAGCAGCGCCTTACTAGCAGCCGTGCAGCAGTACTTC. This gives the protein CASSALLAAVQQYF.

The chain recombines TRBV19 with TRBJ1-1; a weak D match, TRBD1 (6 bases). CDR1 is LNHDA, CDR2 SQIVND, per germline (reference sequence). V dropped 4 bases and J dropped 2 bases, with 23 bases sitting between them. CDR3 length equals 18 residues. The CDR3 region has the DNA TGTGCCAGTAGTACCTCCGAATATGGGGGGCCCCCAAACACTGAAGCTTTCTTT. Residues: CASSTSEYGGPPNTEAFF.

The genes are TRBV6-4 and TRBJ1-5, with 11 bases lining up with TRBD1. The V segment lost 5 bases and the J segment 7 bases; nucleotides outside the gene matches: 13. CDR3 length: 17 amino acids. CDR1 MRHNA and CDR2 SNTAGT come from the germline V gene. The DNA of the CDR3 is TGTGCCAGCAGTCCCCCGACTGGGGACAGGGGGAGGCAGCCCCAGCATTTT. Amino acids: CASSPPTGDRGRQPQHF.

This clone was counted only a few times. The CDR3 nucleotides are TGTGCCAGCAGCTGGACAGGGGGCCCTCAAGAGACCCAGTACTTC. Translation: CASSWTGGPQETQYF. The chain recombines TRBV9 with TRBJ2-5; 11 bases agree with TRBD1. Trimming removed 4 bases from V and 2 bases from J; junction bases left unmatched: 4. The CDR3 spans 15 residues. Germline V CDR1 and CDR2: SGDLS, YYNGEE.

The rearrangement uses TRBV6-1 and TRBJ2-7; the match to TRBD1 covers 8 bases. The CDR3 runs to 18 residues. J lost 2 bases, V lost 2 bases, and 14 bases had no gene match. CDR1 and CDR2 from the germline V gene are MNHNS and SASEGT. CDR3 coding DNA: TGTGCCAGCAGTGAAAGAACCGGCGGCAGGGGGCAACCCTACGAGCAGTACTTC. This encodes CASSERTGGRGQPYEQYF.

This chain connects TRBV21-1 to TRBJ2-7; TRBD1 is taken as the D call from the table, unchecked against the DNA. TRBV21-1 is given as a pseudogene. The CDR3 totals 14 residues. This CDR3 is CASSKKGQDYEQCF. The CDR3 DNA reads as TGTGCCAGCAGCAAAAAGGGACAAGACTACGAGCAGTGCTTC.

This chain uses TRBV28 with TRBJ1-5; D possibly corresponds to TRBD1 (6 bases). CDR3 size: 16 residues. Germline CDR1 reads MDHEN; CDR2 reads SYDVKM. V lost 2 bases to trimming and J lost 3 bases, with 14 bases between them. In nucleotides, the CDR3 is TGTGCCAGCAGTTTAGGGGGGAAGGGGGTCAATCAGCCCCAGCATTTT. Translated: CASSLGGKGVNQPQHF.

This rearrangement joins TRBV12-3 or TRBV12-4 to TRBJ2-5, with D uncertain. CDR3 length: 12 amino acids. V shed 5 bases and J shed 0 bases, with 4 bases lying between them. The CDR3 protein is CASSAYQETQYF. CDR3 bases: TGTGCCAGCAGTGCGTACCAAGAGACCCAGTACTTC.

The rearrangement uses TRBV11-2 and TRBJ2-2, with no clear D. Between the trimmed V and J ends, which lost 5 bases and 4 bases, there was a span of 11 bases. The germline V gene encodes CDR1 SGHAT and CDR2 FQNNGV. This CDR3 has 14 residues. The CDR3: CASSLVIPTGELFF. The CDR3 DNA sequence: TGTGCCAGCAGCCTCGTGATTCCCACCGGGGAGCTGTTTTTT.

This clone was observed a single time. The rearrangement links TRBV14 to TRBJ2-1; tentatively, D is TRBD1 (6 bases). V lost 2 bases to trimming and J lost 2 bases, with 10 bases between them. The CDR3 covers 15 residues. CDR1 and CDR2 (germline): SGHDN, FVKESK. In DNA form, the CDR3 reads TGTGCCAGCAGCCAAATGACAGGAGCCTACAATGAGCAGTTCTTC. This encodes CASSQMTGAYNEQFF.

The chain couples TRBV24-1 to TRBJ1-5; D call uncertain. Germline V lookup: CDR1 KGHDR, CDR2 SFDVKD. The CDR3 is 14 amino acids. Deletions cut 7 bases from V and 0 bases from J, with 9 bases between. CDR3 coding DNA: TGTGCCACCAGGGCCGCTAATAGCAATCAGCCCCAGCATTTT. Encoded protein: CATRAANSNQPQHF.

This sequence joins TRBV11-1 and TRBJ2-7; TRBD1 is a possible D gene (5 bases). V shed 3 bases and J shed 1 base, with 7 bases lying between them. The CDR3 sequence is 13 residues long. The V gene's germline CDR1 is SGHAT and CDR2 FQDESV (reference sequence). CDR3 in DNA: TGTGCCAGCAGCTTCCAGGGTTCCTACGAGCAGTACTTC. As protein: CASSFQGSYEQYF.

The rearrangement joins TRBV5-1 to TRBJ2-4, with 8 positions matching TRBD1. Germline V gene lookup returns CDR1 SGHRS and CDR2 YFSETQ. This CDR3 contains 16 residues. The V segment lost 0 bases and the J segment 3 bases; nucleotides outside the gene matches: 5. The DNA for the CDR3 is TGCGCCAGCAGCTTGGCCTCGACAGGGGTCAAAAACATTCAGTACTTC. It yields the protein CASSLASTGVKNIQYF.

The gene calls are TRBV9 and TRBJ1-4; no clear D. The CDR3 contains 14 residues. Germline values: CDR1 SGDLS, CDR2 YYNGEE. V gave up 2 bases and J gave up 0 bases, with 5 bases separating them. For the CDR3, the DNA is TGTGCCAGCAGCGTTGACACAACTAATGAAAAACTGTTTTTT. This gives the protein CASSVDTTNEKLFF.

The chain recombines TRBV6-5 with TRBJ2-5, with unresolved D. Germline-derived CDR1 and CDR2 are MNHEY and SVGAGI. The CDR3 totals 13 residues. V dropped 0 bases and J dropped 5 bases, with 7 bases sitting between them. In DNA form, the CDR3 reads TGTGCCAGCAGTTACTCTTCATGGGAGACCCAGTACTTC. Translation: CASSYSSWETQYF.

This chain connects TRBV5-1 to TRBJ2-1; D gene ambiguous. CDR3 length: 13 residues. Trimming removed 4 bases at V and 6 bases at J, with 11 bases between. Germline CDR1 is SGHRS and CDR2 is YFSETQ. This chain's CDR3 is CASSPNIGNEQFF. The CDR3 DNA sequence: TGCGCCAGCAGCCCTAATATAGGCAATGAGCAGTTCTTC. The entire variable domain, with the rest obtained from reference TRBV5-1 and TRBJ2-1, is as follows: KAGVTQTPRYLIKTRGQQVTLSCSPISGHRSVSWYQQTPGQGLQFLFEYFSETQRNKGNFPGRFSGRQFSNSRSEMNVSTLELGDSALYLCASSPNIGNEQFFGPGTRLTVL.